This TCR beta chain was sequenced in a study of T cells in localized non-small cell lung cancer. Study-wide results and limits: Heterogeneity is still possible, as just one tumor region was sequenced. There was higher T cell clonality in uninvolved adjacent lung than in tumor, and it was highest there.

Trimming cost V 5 bases and J 0 bases, with 7 bases left between them. The CDR3 extends over 13 amino acids. CDR1 MRHNA and CDR2 SNTAGT come from the germline V gene. Some clones are missing from TCRdb's copy, which holds only in-frame ones; the method was immunoSEQ multiplex PCR. The data contain about 59,000 clones, roughly 88% of them seen just once; the ten biggest clones take up roughly 1.8%. Comment on this clone: What it binds is not known.

The clonotype was recovered from a woman aged 35-70 years with stage I lung adenocarcinoma. The specimen comprised peripheral blood, sampled before any cancer treatment. The chain uses TRBV6-4 and TRBJ1-1; D not certain. The CDR3 here is CASSSFLNTEAFF. The CDR3 DNA reads TGTGCCAGCAGTTCTTTTTTGAACACTGAAGCTTTCTTT.